The entry that follows covers one T cell receptor (beta chain) sequence. Its antigen is currently unknown. The sample originates from a study of beta chain features in type 1 diabetes. V shed 1 base, J shed 4 bases, and the junction held 3 bases outside the gene matches. This CDR3 contains 14 residues. Germline V gene data show CDR1 as GTSNPN and CDR2 as SVGIG (reference sequence). Expressed TCRB transcripts were sequenced because the isolated RNA had all been reverse transcribed beforehand. Measured with immunoSEQ multiplex PCR; TCRdb has only the in-frame clones, and not every one. The sample comprises about 280,000 clones, 15% of which are singletons, and less than 0.02% rests with the top ten. Study findings and constraints: TCRB CDR3s from Type 1 diabetes patients were moderately but significantly shorter in all four CD4+ subsets. The naive, central memory and Treg TCRB repertoires looked more alike in patients than they did in healthy donors.

The gene calls are TRBV30 and TRBJ2-2; 7 bases agree with TRBD1. Sequencing was done on a sample of naive CD4+ T cells from blood. The TCR was taken from a man aged 18 to 29 with type 1 diabetes. For the CDR3, the DNA is TGTGCCTGGAGTGCCGGGACAGTCACCGGGGAGCTGTTTTTT. Translating gives CAWSAGTVTGELFF. The whole variable domain, filled in from reference TRBV30 and TRBJ2-2, reads SQTIHQWPATLVQPVGSPLSLECTVEGTSNPNLYWYRQAAGRGLQLLFYSVGIGQISSEVPQNLSASRPQDRQFILSSKKLLLSDSGFYLCAWSAGTVTGELFFGEGSRLTVL.